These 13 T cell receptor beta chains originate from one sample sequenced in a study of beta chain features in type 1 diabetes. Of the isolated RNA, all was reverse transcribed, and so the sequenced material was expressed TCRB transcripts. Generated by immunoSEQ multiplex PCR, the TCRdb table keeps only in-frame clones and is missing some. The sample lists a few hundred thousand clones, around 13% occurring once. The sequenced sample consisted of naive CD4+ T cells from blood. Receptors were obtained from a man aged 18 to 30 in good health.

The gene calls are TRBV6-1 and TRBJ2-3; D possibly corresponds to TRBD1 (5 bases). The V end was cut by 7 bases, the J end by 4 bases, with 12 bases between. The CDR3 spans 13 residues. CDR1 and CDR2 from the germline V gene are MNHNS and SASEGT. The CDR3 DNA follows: TGTGCCAGCACCCCGACAGTCGCAGATACGCAGTATTTT. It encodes CASTPTVADTQYF.

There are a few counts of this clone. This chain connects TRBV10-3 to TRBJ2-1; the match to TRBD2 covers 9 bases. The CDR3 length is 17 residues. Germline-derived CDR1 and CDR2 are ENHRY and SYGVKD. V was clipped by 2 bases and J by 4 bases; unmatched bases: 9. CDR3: CAISELGGGARYNEQFF. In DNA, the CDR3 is TGTGCCATCAGTGAGCTGGGCGGGGGGGCTCGGTACAATGAGCAGTTCTTC.

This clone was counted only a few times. The CDR3 DNA is TGTGCCAGCAGCTTACCCGCTAGACTAGCGGGAGGGGAGCAGTTCTTC. The encoded protein is CASSLPARLAGGEQFF. The chain joins TRBV7-2 to TRBJ2-1, with 14 bases aligning to TRBD2. Germline loops: CDR1 SGHTA, CDR2 FQGNSA. V lost 2 bases and J lost 10; bases outside the gene matches: 7. The CDR3 has 16 amino acids.

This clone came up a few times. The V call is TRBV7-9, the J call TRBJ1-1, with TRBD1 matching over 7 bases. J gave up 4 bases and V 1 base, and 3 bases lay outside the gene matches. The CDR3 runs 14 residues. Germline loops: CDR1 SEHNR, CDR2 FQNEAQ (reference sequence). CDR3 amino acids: CASSLGPGGTEAFF. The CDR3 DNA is TGTGCCAGCAGCTTAGGTCCAGGGGGCACTGAAGCTTTCTTT.

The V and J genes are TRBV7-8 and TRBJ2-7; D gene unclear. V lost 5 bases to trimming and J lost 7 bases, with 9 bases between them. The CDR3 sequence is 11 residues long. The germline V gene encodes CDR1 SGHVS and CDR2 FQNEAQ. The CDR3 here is CASSREAEQYF. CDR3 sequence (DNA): TGTGCCAGCAGCCGAGAGGCGGAGCAGTACTTC. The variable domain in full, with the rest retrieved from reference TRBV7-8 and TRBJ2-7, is GAGVSQSPRYKVAKRGQDVALRCDPISGHVSLFWYQQALGQGPEFLTYFQNEAQLDKSGLPSDRFFAERPEGSVSTLKIQRTQQEDSAVYLCASSREAEQYFGPGTRLTVT.

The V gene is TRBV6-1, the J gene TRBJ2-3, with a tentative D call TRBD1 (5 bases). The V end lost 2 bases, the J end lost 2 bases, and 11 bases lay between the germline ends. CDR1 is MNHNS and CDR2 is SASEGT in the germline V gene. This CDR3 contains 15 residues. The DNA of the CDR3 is TGTGCCAGCAGTGAACAGGGTCGGGTCACAGATACGCAGTATTTT. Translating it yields CASSEQGRVTDTQYF.

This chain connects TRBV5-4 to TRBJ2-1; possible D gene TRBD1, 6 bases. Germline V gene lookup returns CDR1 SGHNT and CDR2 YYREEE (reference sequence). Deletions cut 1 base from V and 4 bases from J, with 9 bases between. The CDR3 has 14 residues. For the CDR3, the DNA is TGTGCCAGCAGCTTGAGAGGACAGTACAATGAGCAGTTCTTC. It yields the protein CASSLRGQYNEQFF.

CDR3 DNA sequence: TGTGCCAGCAGCGTAGCGACTAGCGGGAGTGGCGAGCAGTACTTC. This translates into CASSVATSGSGEQYF. The chain carries TRBV9 and TRBJ2-7, with 12 bases lining up with TRBD2. With V trimmed by 0 bases and J by 6 bases, 4 bases remained unmatched. In germline, CDR1 is SGDLS, CDR2 YYNGEE. The CDR3 runs to 15 residues.

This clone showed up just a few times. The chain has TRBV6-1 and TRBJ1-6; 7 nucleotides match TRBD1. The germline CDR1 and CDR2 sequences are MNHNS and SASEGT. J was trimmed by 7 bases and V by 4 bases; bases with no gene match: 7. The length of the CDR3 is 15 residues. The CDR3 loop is CASSGGQGGNSPLHF. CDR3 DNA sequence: TGTGCCAGCAGTGGTGGGCAGGGGGGAAATTCACCCCTCCACTTT.

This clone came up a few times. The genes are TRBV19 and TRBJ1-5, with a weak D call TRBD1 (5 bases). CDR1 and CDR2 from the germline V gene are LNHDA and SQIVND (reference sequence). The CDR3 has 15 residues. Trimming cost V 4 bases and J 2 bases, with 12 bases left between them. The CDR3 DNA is TGTGCCAGTAGTACGGCAGGGATGGGCAATCAGCCCCAGCATTTT. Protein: CASSTAGMGNQPQHF.

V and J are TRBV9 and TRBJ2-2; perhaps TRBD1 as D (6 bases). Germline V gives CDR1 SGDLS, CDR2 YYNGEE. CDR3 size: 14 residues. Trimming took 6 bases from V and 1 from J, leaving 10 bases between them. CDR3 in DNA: TGTGCCAGCAAAACACAGGGGAACACCGGGGAGCTGTTTTTT. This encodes CASKTQGNTGELFF.

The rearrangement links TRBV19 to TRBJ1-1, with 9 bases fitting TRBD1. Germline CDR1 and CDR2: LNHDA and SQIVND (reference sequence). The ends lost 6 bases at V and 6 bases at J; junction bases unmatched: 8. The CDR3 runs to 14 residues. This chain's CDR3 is CASSQTGGSSEAFF. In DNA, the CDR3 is TGTGCCAGTAGCCAAACAGGGGGCTCCTCTGAAGCTTTCTTT.

CDR3 region: CASNLIPGNTEGTQYF. The DNA for the CDR3 is TGCGCCAGCAACCTTATACCAGGAAACACTGAGGGGACCCAGTACTTC. The rearrangement links TRBV5-1 to TRBJ2-5; tentative D call: TRBD2 (5 bases). Looked up from germline, CDR1 is SGHRS and CDR2 is YFSETQ. The CDR3 has 16 amino acids. The V and J ends lost 6 bases and 7 bases respectively, with 25 bases between them.